These 2 T cell receptor beta chains came from one sample sequenced in a study of OX40 agonist ivuxolimab in advanced cancers. The library was prepared using the immunoSEQ multiplex PCR assay. TCRdb limited this immuneACCESS table to in-frame rearrangements with V and J called. A share of clones is missing; checked studies link under half to unresolved V genes, and the rest is unexplained. Recorded for this sample are some 29,000 clones; more than 75% of them occurred a single time. Nearly 20% of the sample rests with the top ten. The sequenced sample was CD4+ or CD8+ T cells sorted from blood, obtained in a trial of the OX40 agonist ivuxolimab. Every receptor here comes from an adult with an advanced solid tumor such as melanoma, head and neck, liver or kidney cancer.

This clone was seen a handful of times. The chain employs TRBV27 and TRBJ2-2; TRBD2 is a possible D gene (6 bases). There are 15 residues in the CDR3. V dropped 5 bases and J dropped 3 bases, with 13 bases sitting between them. Germline lookup yields CDR1 MNHEY and CDR2 SMNVEV (reference sequence). CDR3 residues: CASSPWGGYTGELFF. For the CDR3, the DNA is TGTGCCAGCAGTCCTTGGGGAGGCTACACCGGGGAGCTGTTTTTT.

The CDR3, as DNA: TGTGCCAGCTCCCGTCGGGGGGATGAGCAGTTCTTC. Residues: CASSRRGDEQFF. V usage is TRBV6-5 and J usage is TRBJ2-1; 7 positions match TRBD2. V lost 8 bases and J lost 8; bases outside the gene matches: 6. This CDR3 has 12 residues. Germline-derived CDR1 and CDR2 are MNHEY and SVGAGI.